This T cell receptor (beta chain) comes out of a study of blood T cell repertoires in COVID-19 (dated by TCRdb to about 2020). In terms of the full investigation: Samples from collaborators originated in the United States, Italy and Spain and spanned both the acute and convalescent phases of COVID-19. The prospective study material was composed of cDNA or gDNA derived from T cells, B-cell-depleted T cells, or PBMCs. The dataset comprised deeply sampled blood TCRbeta repertoires from subjects exposed to, actively infected with, or recovered from COVID-19. The repertoires were released in a freely available public database intended as a resource for research on the immune response to SARS-CoV-2. Samples came from the ongoing ImmuneRACE study (first 160 participants) plus 1,254 subjects from 6 global collaborators. The sample metadata nearly always contained a de-identified subject ID, COVID-19 status, age in years and sex. Where HLA class I and class II types were available, the types were taken from metadata supplied by the sample provider, not from assay-based typing.

From its cysteine to its phenylalanine, the CDR3 spans 15 amino acids. Only CDR3 DNA is held: 45 bases, read in frame from base 1. The trim is 8 bases for V and 0 bases for J, with a gap of 17 bases between the germline ends. CDR1 and CDR2, per the germline V gene, are SGHTA and FQGNSA. Broad study findings and their caveats: How much clinical and demographic metadata was included differed by source and by participant, and the metadata was provided uncurated.

TCRbeta CDR3 regions were amplified from genomic DNA by means of the immunoSEQ Assay, a bias-controlled multiplex PCR. The study's processing was this. The number of nucleated cells in each sample was estimated by amplification of reference gene primers within the assay. Sequence reads were collapsed and filtered to measure the absolute abundance of every unique TCRbeta CDR3 rearrangement. For each sample, productive Simpson clonality was calculated as the square root of Simpson's diversity index over productive rearrangements. This immuneACCESS table, as held by TCRdb, lists in-frame sequences with V and J called but not all clones. Of the missing ones, under half trace to an unresolved V gene in checked studies; the others have no known cause. D and trimming were read from the DNA, whereas the V and J calls and clone size are those reported in that table. The sample contains about 190,000 clones, about 88% of them found a single time. Clones ranked in the top ten supply around 15% of the sample.

Whole blood was collected in K2EDTA tubes by collaborating institutions according to the institutions' own protocols. For TCRbeta analysis, collaborator samples were shipped as frozen whole blood, as isolated PBMCs, or as DNA extracted from either sample type. As for this clone: Its antigen target is currently unknown. Base qualities are missing; no much larger clone stands one base away.

The material sequenced was peripheral blood. Here the chain combines TRBV7-2 and TRBJ2-7; possibly the D gene is TRBD2, per 6 matching bases. This TCR derives from a man younger than 40 with active or convalescent COVID-19. DNA sequence: TGTGCCAGCTCCACGCCGGGGCGGGACTCCTACGAGCAGTACTTC. This gives the protein CASSTPGRDSYEQYF.